The clone carrying this TCR beta chain was detected only a few times. Germline V gives CDR1 MNHNS, CDR2 SASEGT. The CDR3 is 13 amino acids. Trimming took 0 bases from V and 3 from J, leaving 5 bases between them. Per the original methods: Estimation of nucleated cell counts was performed using reference gene primer amplification. Repertoires were generated with immunoSEQ multiplex PCR, while TCRdb's copy carries only in-frame clones and drops some. That table is the source of V, J and clone size, and D and trimming were worked out from the DNA. The table lists some 190,000 clones, about 84% of them singletons. Participant-given clinical history determined each cohort assignment. The data belong to a study of blood T cell repertoires in COVID-19. Study details: COVID-19 samples, acute and convalescent, were from the United States, Italy and Spain. Nucleic acid was either cDNA or gDNA, and it came from T cells, B-cell-depleted T cells, or PBMCs.

The chain employs TRBV6-1 and TRBJ1-1, with D unclear. Sequenced input: PBMCs or T cells enriched from blood (not recorded which). The sequence was collected from a young man with acute COVID-19. The CDR3 DNA sequence: TGTGCCAGCAGTGAAGCCCGGTACACTGAAGCTTTCTTT. It specifies CASSEARYTEAFF.